Following are 24 T cell receptor beta chains from one sample sequenced in a study of blood T cell repertoires in COVID-19. The protocol was immunoSEQ multiplex PCR, while the TCRdb copy is restricted to in-frame clones and leaves out a portion. The sample carries about 300,000 clones, about 87% recorded once. The sample was peripheral blood. These TCRs come from a woman in her 40s who had recovered from COVID-19.

The chain employs TRBV14 and TRBJ2-7; D might be TRBD2 (5 bases). The germline V and J ends were trimmed by 4 bases and 6 bases, with 16 bases remaining between them. The CDR3 is 14 residues long. Germline values: CDR1 SGHDN, CDR2 FVKESK. CDR3: CASSPGLRGSEQYF. DNA for the CDR3: TGTGCCAGCAGCCCGGGCCTACGGGGAAGCGAGCAGTACTTC.

This clone has just a few counts. The chain is built from TRBV4-3 and TRBJ1-6; 7 nucleotides line up with TRBD1. Germline trimming cut 4 bases from V and 5 bases from J; bases unmatched to any gene: 11. Germline V lookup: CDR1 LGHNA, CDR2 YSLEER. The CDR3 contains 17 residues. CDR3 in DNA: TGCGCCAGCAGCCTGAGAACCGGGACAGACAATAATTCACCCCTCCACTTT. Translating gives CASSLRTGTDNNSPLHF.

The chain combines TRBV3-1 (or the pseudogene TRBV3-2) with TRBJ1-5; 8 bases match TRBD1. This CDR3 region has 14 residues. Germline loops: CDR1 LGHDT, CDR2 YNNKEL (reference sequence). The V gene end was trimmed by 6 bases and the J gene end by 3 bases; junction bases not matched to a gene: 4. The CDR3 region has the DNA TGTGCCAGCAGACAGGGGGGGTCCAATCAGCCCCAGCATTTT. Residues: CASRQGGSNQPQHF.

The rearrangement joins TRBV19 to TRBJ1-2, with D uncertain. The CDR3 has 13 residues. Trimming left V 3 bases short and J 6 bases short, with 11 bases between. Germline CDR1 is LNHDA and CDR2 is SQIVND (reference sequence). The chain's CDR3 is CASSISGPNGYTF. DNA for the CDR3: TGTGCCAGTAGTATTTCAGGTCCTAATGGCTACACCTTC.

This clone was found once. V and J are TRBV2 and TRBJ2-7, with 8 bases matching TRBD2. Germline assignment: CDR1 SNHLY and CDR2 FYNNEI. The junction had 3 bases not matched to a gene; V was cut back by 8 bases and J by 0 bases. The CDR3 runs 13 residues. CDR3: CASAGGVSYEQYF. CDR3 bases: TGTGCCAGCGCCGGGGGGGTCTCCTACGAGCAGTACTTC.

This clone was seen only a few times. The chain joins TRBV9 to TRBJ2-2, with a tentative D call TRBD1 (5 bases). The CDR3 has 15 residues. V was shortened by 4 bases and J by 2 bases, with 12 bases between the two germline ends. The V gene's germline CDR1 is SGDLS and CDR2 YYNGEE. The DNA of the CDR3 is TGTGCCAGCAGCCCGAGGCGGACAAACACCGGGGAGCTGTTTTTT. It encodes CASSPRRTNTGELFF.

CDR3 region: CASSRAGGAVYEQYF. CDR3 DNA sequence: TGTGCCAGCAGTCGAGCAGGGGGCGCCGTCTACGAGCAGTACTTC. V is TRBV6-5 and J is TRBJ2-7; 8 nucleotides agree with TRBD1. CDR1 is MNHEY and CDR2 is SVGAGI in the germline V gene. J was trimmed by 3 bases and V by 5 bases; bases with no gene match: 9. This CDR3 has 15 residues.

This clone was picked up a small number of times. The chain recombines TRBV5-1 with TRBJ1-6; D is possibly TRBD1 (6 bases). The V and J ends lost 0 bases and 11 bases respectively, with 18 bases between them. The CDR3 spans 16 residues. The germline CDR1 and CDR2 sequences are SGHRS and YFSETQ. The CDR3 nucleotides are TGCGCCAGCAGCTTGGCCGGGCAGGGGTTGGGGCCACCCCTCCACTTT. This sequence encodes CASSLAGQGLGPPLHF.

The rearrangement links TRBV6-2 or TRBV6-3 to TRBJ1-2; 8 bases agree with TRBD1. Germline V lookup: CDR1 MNHEY, CDR2 SVGEGT. The CDR3 covers 12 residues. V lost 5 bases to trimming and J lost 8 bases; unmatched junction nucleotides: 4. Written as DNA, the CDR3 is TGTGCCAGCAGTCGGACAGGGTACGGCTACACCTTC. Amino acids: CASSRTGYGYTF.

The CDR3 region has the DNA TGTGCCAGCAGGAGGGGGTTGGGTTCACCCCTCCACTTT. This sequence encodes CASRRGLGSPLHF. This chain uses TRBV2 with TRBJ1-6, with TRBD1 as a possible D gene (6 bases). Germline CDR1 is SNHLY and CDR2 is FYNNEI. CDR3 length: 13 amino acids. V was cut by 6 bases and J by 9 bases, with 12 bases left in between.

The V gene is TRBV3-1 (or the pseudogene TRBV3-2), the J gene TRBJ2-3, with D perhaps matching TRBD2 (5 bases). V gave up 4 bases and J gave up 0 bases, with 8 bases separating them. This CDR3 has 14 residues. CDR1 and CDR2 (germline): LGHDT, YNNKEL (reference sequence). In DNA, the CDR3 is TGTGCCAGCAGCCGAACGGGGAGCACAGATACGCAGTATTTT. It translates to CASSRTGSTDTQYF.

The V gene is TRBV7-8, the J gene TRBJ1-5; D call uncertain. CDR3 size: 12 residues. Trimming left V 5 bases short and J 9 bases short, with 11 bases between. Per the germline V gene, CDR1 is SGHVS and CDR2 is FQNEAQ. CDR3 in amino acids: CASSPLGGPQHF. The CDR3 DNA follows: TGTGCCAGCAGCCCCCTAGGAGGGCCCCAGCATTTT.

This chain joins TRBV5-1 and TRBJ1-2, with 7 bases fitting TRBD1. The CDR3 has 15 amino acids. V shed 4 bases, J shed 4 bases, and the junction held 10 bases outside the gene matches. The germline V gene encodes CDR1 SGHRS and CDR2 YFSETQ. CDR3 sequence reads: CASSATGDQGYGYTF. The CDR3, as DNA: TGCGCCAGCAGCGCCACAGGGGATCAGGGCTATGGCTACACCTTC.

This chain links TRBV13 with TRBJ1-2; 8 positions match TRBD1. V gave up 4 bases and J gave up 8 bases; unmatched junction bases: 12. The CDR3 has 15 amino acids. Germline V gene lookup returns CDR1 PRHDT and CDR2 FYEKMQ (reference sequence). The CDR3 nucleotides are TGTGCCAGCAGCTCTGCTCACGACAGGGGAACGGGCTACACCTTC. Its translation: CASSSAHDRGTGYTF.

This sequence joins TRBV7-9 and TRBJ2-7; 9 nucleotides agree with TRBD1. CDR1 and CDR2 from the germline V gene are SEHNR and FQNEAQ (reference sequence). The length of the CDR3 is 15 residues. Trimming cost V 5 bases and J 3 bases; bases outside gene matches: 8. The DNA of the CDR3 is TGTGCCAGCAGCCGGGACCGGGACAGGGACTACGAGCAGTACTTC. Its translation: CASSRDRDRDYEQYF.

The V call is TRBV7-2, the J call TRBJ1-1; 7 bases align to TRBD1. Looked up from germline, CDR1 is SGHTA and CDR2 is FQGNSA. Trimming removed 5 bases from V and 8 bases from J; junction bases left unmatched: 8. This CDR3 comprises 13 residues. CDR3 loop: CASSIGQVEEAFF. DNA for the CDR3: TGTGCCAGCAGCATAGGACAGGTCGAAGAAGCTTTCTTT.

This chain connects TRBV2 to TRBJ1-1; perhaps TRBD1 as D (5 bases). Looked up from germline, CDR1 is SNHLY and CDR2 is FYNNEI. The V end was cut by 9 bases, the J end by 0 bases, with 17 bases between. The CDR3 covers 15 residues. The DNA for the CDR3 is TGTGCCAGAGAGAGGAGAACAGGTCTGAACACTGAAGCTTTCTTT. Translated, it gives CARERRTGLNTEAFF.

For this clone: One junction end disagrees with the germline gene, perhaps due to a read error. The V gene is TRBV6-6, the J gene TRBJ1-2; D not resolved. Germline V lookup: CDR1 MNHNY, CDR2 SVGAGI (reference sequence). The CDR3 is made up of 11 amino acids. The CDR3, as DNA: TGTGCCAGCAGTTACGCAGGACTCCTTGCCTTC. Encoded protein: CASSYAGLLAF.

V is TRBV4-1 and J is TRBJ2-1; D gene ambiguous. This CDR3 comprises 13 residues. Trimming shortened V by 1 base and J by 4 bases, and 5 bases separated the two germline ends. Germline V lookup: CDR1 MGHRA, CDR2 YSYEKL. CDR3 sequence reads: CASSQVRYNEQFF. The CDR3 DNA is TGCGCCAGCAGCCAAGTGAGGTACAATGAGCAGTTCTTC.

The J gene is TRBJ2-7, the V gene TRBV18; no clear D gene. The CDR3 is made up of 12 amino acids. CDR1 KGHSH and CDR2 LQKENI come from the germline V gene. The ends were cut back, 3 bases at V and 2 bases at J, with 5 bases in the middle. The CDR3 DNA reads as TGTGCCAGCTCACCTAATCCCTACGAGCAGTACTTC. It yields the protein CASSPNPYEQYF.

V gene TRBV19 combines with J gene TRBJ1-5, with a weak D call TRBD1 (5 bases). The CDR3 extends over 16 amino acids. Germline CDR1 and CDR2: LNHDA and SQIVND (reference sequence). V was clipped by 1 base and J by 7 bases, with 17 bases between them. The CDR3 region is CASSIGKGPLRQPQHF. The CDR3 nucleotides read TGTGCCAGTAGTATAGGTAAGGGGCCCCTACGGCAGCCCCAGCATTTT. The whole variable domain, remainder taken from reference TRBV19 and TRBJ1-5, is DGGITQSPKYLFRKEGQNVTLSCEQNLNHDAMYWYRQDPGQGLRLIYYSQIVNDFQKGDIAEGYSVSREKKESFPLTVTSAQKNPTAFYLCASSIGKGPLRQPQHFGDGTRLSIL.

The chain recombines TRBV5-1 with TRBJ1-1, with unresolved D. The CDR3 is 12 amino acids. CDR1 and CDR2 from the germline V gene are SGHRS and YFSETQ. V lost 4 bases and J 3 bases, leaving 7 bases between the germline ends. CDR3 residues: CASSLGYTEAFF. Here the CDR3 DNA reads TGCGCCAGCAGCCTAGGATACACTGAAGCTTTCTTT.

This chain links TRBV9 with TRBJ2-3, with 8 bases identical to TRBD1. Looked up from germline, CDR1 is SGDLS and CDR2 is YYNGEE. The CDR3 runs 16 residues. Trimming cost V 3 bases and J 1 base; bases outside gene matches: 7. This chain's CDR3 is CASSGAPGQGTDTQYF. The CDR3 DNA reads TGTGCCAGCAGCGGGGCTCCGGGACAGGGCACAGATACGCAGTATTTT.

This rearrangement joins TRBV3-1 (or the pseudogene TRBV3-2) to TRBJ2-1; 10 bases fit TRBD2. Germline V gene lookup returns CDR1 LGHDT and CDR2 YNNKEL (reference sequence). The J segment lost 3 bases and the V segment lost 5 bases, leaving 4 bases of the junction unmatched. This CDR3 comprises 15 residues. CDR3 loop: CASSSGGAVYNEQFF. CDR3 DNA sequence: TGTGCCAGCAGCAGCGGGGGGGCCGTCTACAATGAGCAGTTCTTC.